Following are 13 T cell receptor beta chains from one sample sequenced in a study of cytomegalovirus exposure and HLA in healthy donors. A multiplex PCR was run with 60 Vbeta primers and 13 Jbeta primers. Profiling relied on immunoSEQ multiplex PCR, and the TCRdb table lists in-frame clones only, not all of them. The sample table sets out tens of thousands of clones. Sample: PBMCs. These receptors were obtained from a man aged 40-55 years in good health and CMV-seronegative.

The chain carries TRBV27 and TRBJ1-1, with D perhaps matching TRBD1 (6 bases). Germline V gives CDR1 MNHEY, CDR2 SMNVEV (reference sequence). CDR3 length: 15 amino acids. Trimming took 5 bases from V and 4 from J, leaving 17 bases between them. As DNA, the CDR3 is TGTGCCAGCAGTCCCCGGGTAGGGGGTGCCACTGAAGCTTTCTTT. As protein: CASSPRVGGATEAFF.

The V call is TRBV27, the J call TRBJ2-7; D call uncertain. The germline CDR1 and CDR2 sequences are MNHEY and SMNVEV (reference sequence). Trimming stripped 6 bases from V and 4 bases from J, with 7 bases between. The CDR3 extends over 11 amino acids. The CDR3 loop reads CASRHGYEQYF. In nucleotides, the CDR3 is TGTGCCAGCAGACACGGGTACGAGCAGTACTTC.

The rearrangement joins TRBV11-2 to TRBJ1-1; no firm D call. The CDR3 is made up of 13 amino acids. Germline V gives CDR1 SGHAT, CDR2 FQNNGV. Trimming left V 5 bases short and J 1 base short, with 8 bases between. Here the CDR3 reads CASSRGANTEAFF. Written as DNA, the CDR3 is TGTGCCAGCAGCCGCGGAGCGAACACTGAAGCTTTCTTT.

The chain has TRBV19 and TRBJ2-2, with D hard to call. Germline CDR1 and CDR2: LNHDA and SQIVND (reference sequence). The CDR3 has 15 residues. Between the trimmed V and J ends, which lost 4 bases and 4 bases, there was a span of 13 bases. The CDR3 DNA reads as TGTGCCAGTAGTACATCAAGACTGAGCACCGGGGAGCTGTTTTTT. The encoded protein is CASSTSRLSTGELFF.

The rearrangement links TRBV7-2 to TRBJ2-1; TRBD2 agrees at 14 bases. CDR3 length: 18 amino acids. The trim removed 4 bases at V and 4 bases at J, leaving 9 bases unmatched. Germline values: CDR1 SGHTA, CDR2 FQGNSA. The CDR3 here is CASSSPTSGGGPYNEQFF. The CDR3, as DNA: TGTGCCAGCAGCTCCCCGACTAGCGGGGGGGGACCATACAATGAGCAGTTCTTC.

V usage is TRBV4-2 and J usage is TRBJ2-6, with D uncertain. V gave up 4 bases and J gave up 1 base, with 8 bases separating them. Germline assignment: CDR1 LGHNA and CDR2 YNFKEQ. The CDR3 contains 15 residues. The CDR3 loop reads CASSRATSGANVLTF. The CDR3 coding sequence is TGTGCCAGCAGCCGGGCAACTTCTGGGGCCAACGTCCTGACTTTC.

V usage is TRBV28 and J usage is TRBJ1-2; D may be TRBD1 (6 bases). The CDR3 has 13 residues. The V end was cut by 8 bases, the J end by 8 bases, with 18 bases between. Germline assignment: CDR1 MDHEN and CDR2 SYDVKM. CDR3 sequence reads: CASGALDSDGYTF. The CDR3 DNA reads TGTGCCAGCGGCGCGCTGGACAGCGACGGCTACACCTTC.

The chain has TRBV5-6 and TRBJ1-2; 10 bases are shared with TRBD1. The germline CDR1 and CDR2 sequences are SGHDT and YYEEEE. The CDR3 has 14 amino acids. V lost 5 bases and J lost 4; bases outside the gene matches: 5. Here the CDR3 reads CASRPGQGGYGYTF. DNA for the CDR3: TGTGCCAGCAGACCCGGACAGGGGGGCTATGGCTACACCTTC.

The chain has TRBV4-1 and TRBJ2-2, with 7 bases fitting TRBD2. There are 16 residues in the CDR3. The germline gives CDR1 MGHRA, CDR2 YSYEKL. V lost 1 base to trimming and J lost 1 base; unmatched junction nucleotides: 3. CDR3 coding DNA: TGCGCCAGCAGCCAAGTTGTAGCGGGGAACACCGGGGAGCTGTTTTTT. Amino acids: CASSQVVAGNTGELFF.

The chain uses TRBV20-1 and TRBJ2-3, with 7 nucleotides matching TRBD2. The CDR3 sequence is 11 residues long. V lost 7 bases and J lost 4; bases outside the gene matches: 2. Germline V gives CDR1 DFQATT, CDR2 SNEGSKA (reference sequence). CDR3 nucleotide sequence: TGCAGTGGGGGAGGGGCAGATACGCAGTATTTT. Encoded protein: CSGGGADTQYF.

This chain joins TRBV27 and TRBJ2-7, with a weak D call TRBD1 (5 bases). The V gene lost 2 bases and the J gene lost 3 bases, with 14 bases spanning the gap. CDR1 and CDR2 (germline): MNHEY, SMNVEV (reference sequence). This CDR3 contains 15 residues. CDR3 sequence (DNA): TGTGCCAGCAGTTTAGGCCAGGGCGCTCTCTACGAGCAGTACTTC. Translated, it gives CASSLGQGALYEQYF.

V is TRBV19 and J is TRBJ2-7; 10 bases align to TRBD2. CDR1 and CDR2 from the germline V gene are LNHDA and SQIVND (reference sequence). With 5 bases clipped from V and 5 bases from J, the junction kept 9 bases outside the gene matches. This CDR3 comprises 15 residues. The CDR3 sequence is CASSPHSAGGNEQYF. The CDR3 DNA reads as TGTGCCAGTAGTCCGCACTCAGCGGGGGGGAACGAGCAGTACTTC.

The genes are TRBV6-1 and TRBJ1-6, with 7 bases identical to TRBD1. Per the germline V gene, CDR1 is MNHNS and CDR2 is SASEGT. The J segment lost 4 bases and the V segment lost 5 bases, leaving 2 bases of the junction unmatched. CDR3 length: 14 amino acids. The CDR3 coding sequence is TGTGCCAGCAGTTCGGGACAGTATAATTCACCCCTCCACTTT. Translation: CASSSGQYNSPLHF.